This T cell receptor (beta chain) emerged from a study of shared clonotypes between healthy human individuals. This CDR3 is 19 amino acids long. J was trimmed by 6 bases and V by 3 bases; bases with no gene match: 21. Germline assignment: CDR1 WSHSY and CDR2 SAAADI. This table comes from immunoSEQ multiplex PCR, and its TCRdb copy is limited to in-frame clones, with some not included. The sample consists of over a million clones, about 80% of them appearing once. V usage is TRBV10-2 and J usage is TRBJ2-3, with TRBD2 matching over 7 bases. The clonotype comes from a young man in good health. Some clones in this sample may be carry-over from other donors' samples. Specimen: memory CD4+ T cells from PBMCs. Subset meaning: CD45RA-negative fraction. The CDR3 region is CASSDFFPERGGVTDTQYF. The DNA of the CDR3 is TGCGCCAGCAGTGATTTTTTCCCGGAGCGGGGTGGGGTTACGGATACGCAGTATTTT.